This TCR beta chain was recorded in a study of blood T cell repertoires in COVID-19. Study at large: The analysed material was cDNA or gDNA that came from T cells, B-cell-depleted T cells, or PBMCs.

The repertoire was sequenced with immunoSEQ multiplex PCR; TCRdb's copy has only in-frame clones and lacks some. The table shows roughly 300,000 clones, with roughly 90% occurring only once. CDR3 size: 15 residues. Germline V gene lookup returns CDR1 LGHDT and CDR2 YNNKEL (reference sequence). V was clipped by 0 bases and J by 10 bases; unmatched bases: 6. The chain employs TRBV3-1 (or the pseudogene TRBV3-2) and TRBJ1-6; 7 positions match TRBD1. The receptor was isolated from a woman in her 30s who had recovered from COVID-19. Input material: PBMCs or T cells enriched from blood (not recorded which). CDR3 nucleotide sequence: TGTGCCAGCAGCCAAGATAGGGGGCCGGGATCACCCCTCCACTTT. Residues: CASSQDRGPGSPLHF.